These 3 T cell receptor beta chains were all obtained from the same sample, sequenced in a study of CD8+CD57+ T cells in acquired aplastic anemia. TCR beta VDJ and CDR3 profiling used genomic DNA as template. TCRdb re-called the reads with MiXCR, one entry per CDR3 protein. The sample holds hundreds of thousands of distinct CDR3 sequences, around 30% seen once. Selection for sequencing was limited to patients who had shown CD8+CD57+ cell expansion by flow cytometry. The sequencing sample was made of sorted CD4+, CD8+, or CD8+CD57+ T cells (not recorded which) from PBMCs. The receptors stem from a human donor with aplastic anemia.

This clonotype was observed a handful of times. This rearrangement joins TRBV4-1 to TRBJ1-4; D is possibly TRBD1 (5 bases). The germline CDR1 and CDR2 sequences are MGHRA and YSYEKL. V was pared by 1 base and J by 8 bases, with 17 bases between. This CDR3 has 16 amino acids. CDR3 nucleotides: TGCGCCAGCAGCCAAGGGGGGAGGGAATTACGAGAAAAACTGTTTTTT. Its protein is CASSQGGRELREKLFF.

This clonotype was found many times. The chain links TRBV2 to TRBJ1-3; D unclear. Germline loops: CDR1 SNHLY, CDR2 FYNNEI. CDR3 length equals 16 residues. V lost 2 bases, J lost 0 bases, and 11 bases lay in between. The chain's CDR3 is CASSEYGSNSGNTIYF. CDR3 coding DNA: TGTGCCAGCAGTGAATATGGGTCTAACTCTGGAAACACCATATATTTT.

This chain uses TRBV11-2 with TRBJ2-1; 16 bases fit TRBD2. CDR3 length equals 16 residues. The trim removed 3 bases at V and 8 bases at J, leaving 4 bases unmatched. Germline V gene data show CDR1 as SGHAT and CDR2 as FQNNGV. The CDR3: CASSFGTSGGADEQFF. The CDR3 DNA reads TGTGCCAGCAGCTTCGGGACTAGCGGGGGGGCCGATGAGCAGTTCTTC.